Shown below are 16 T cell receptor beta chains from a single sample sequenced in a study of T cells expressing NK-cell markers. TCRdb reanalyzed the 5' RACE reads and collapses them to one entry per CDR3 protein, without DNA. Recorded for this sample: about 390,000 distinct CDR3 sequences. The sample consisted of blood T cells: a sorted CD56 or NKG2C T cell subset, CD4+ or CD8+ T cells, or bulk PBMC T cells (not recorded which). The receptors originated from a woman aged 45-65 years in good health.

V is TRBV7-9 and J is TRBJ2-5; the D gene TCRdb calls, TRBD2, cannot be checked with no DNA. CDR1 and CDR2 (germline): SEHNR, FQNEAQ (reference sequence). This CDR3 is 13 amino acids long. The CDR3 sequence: CASSWTSVETQYF.

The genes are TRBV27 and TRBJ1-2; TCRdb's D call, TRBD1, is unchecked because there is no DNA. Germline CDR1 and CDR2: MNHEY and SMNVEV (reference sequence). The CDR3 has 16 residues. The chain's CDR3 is CASSLKGQAANYGYTF.

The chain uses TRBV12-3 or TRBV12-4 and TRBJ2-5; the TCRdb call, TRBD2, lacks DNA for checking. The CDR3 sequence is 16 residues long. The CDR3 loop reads CASSSGREGNQETQYF.

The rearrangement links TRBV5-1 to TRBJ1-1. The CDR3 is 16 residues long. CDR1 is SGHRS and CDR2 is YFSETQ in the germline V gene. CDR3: CASSLARLSGNTEAFF. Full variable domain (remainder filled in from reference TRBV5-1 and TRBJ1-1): KAGVTQTPRYLIKTRGQQVTLSCSPISGHRSVSWYQQTPGQGLQFLFEYFSETQRNKGNFPGRFSGRQFSNSRSEMNVSTLELGDSALYLCASSLARLSGNTEAFFGQGTRLTVV.

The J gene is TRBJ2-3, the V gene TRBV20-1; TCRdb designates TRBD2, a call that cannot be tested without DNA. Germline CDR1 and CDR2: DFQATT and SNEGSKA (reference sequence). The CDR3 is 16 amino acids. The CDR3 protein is CSARVGGLAIADTQYF.

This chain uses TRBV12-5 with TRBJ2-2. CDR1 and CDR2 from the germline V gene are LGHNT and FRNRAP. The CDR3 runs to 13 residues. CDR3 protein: CASADRDTGELFF.

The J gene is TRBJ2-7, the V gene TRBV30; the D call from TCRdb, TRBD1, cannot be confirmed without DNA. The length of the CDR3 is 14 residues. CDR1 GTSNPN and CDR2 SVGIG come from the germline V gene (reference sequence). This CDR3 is CAWSRAGGSYEQYF. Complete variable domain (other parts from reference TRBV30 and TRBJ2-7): SQTIHQWPATLVQPVGSPLSLECTVEGTSNPNLYWYRQAAGRGLQLLFYSVGIGQISSEVPQNLSASRPQDRQFILSSKKLLLSDSGFYLCAWSRAGGSYEQYFGPGTRLTVT.

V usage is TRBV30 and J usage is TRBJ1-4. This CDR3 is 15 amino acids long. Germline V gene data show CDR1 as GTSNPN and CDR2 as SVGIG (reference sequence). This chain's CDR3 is CAWSGGGTETEKLFF.

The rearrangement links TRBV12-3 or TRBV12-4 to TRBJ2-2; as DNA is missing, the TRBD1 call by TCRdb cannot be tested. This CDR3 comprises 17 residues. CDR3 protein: CASYGFRQVGRPGELFF.

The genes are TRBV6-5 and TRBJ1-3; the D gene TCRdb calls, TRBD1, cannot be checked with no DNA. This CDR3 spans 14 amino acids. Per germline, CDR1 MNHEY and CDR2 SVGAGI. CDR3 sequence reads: CASGGGNSGNTIYF.

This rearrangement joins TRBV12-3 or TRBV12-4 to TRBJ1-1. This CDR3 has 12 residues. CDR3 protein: CASSFLRAEAFF.

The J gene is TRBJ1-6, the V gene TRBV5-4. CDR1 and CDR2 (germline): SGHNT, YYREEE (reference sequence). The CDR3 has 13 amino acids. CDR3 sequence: CASSLAVNSPLHF.

The CDR3 spells CSANMAGGSGTQYF. The chain links TRBV20-1 to TRBJ2-3; TCRdb reports TRBD2, a call that lacks DNA to check it against. The germline V gene encodes CDR1 DFQATT and CDR2 SNEGSKA (reference sequence). The CDR3 runs 14 residues.

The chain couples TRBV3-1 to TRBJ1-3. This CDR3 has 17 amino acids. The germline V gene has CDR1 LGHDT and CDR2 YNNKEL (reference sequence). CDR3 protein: CASSQDRVLSSGNTIYF.

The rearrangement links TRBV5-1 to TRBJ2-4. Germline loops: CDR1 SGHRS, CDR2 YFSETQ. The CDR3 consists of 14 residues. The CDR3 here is CASSLHLGKNIQYF.

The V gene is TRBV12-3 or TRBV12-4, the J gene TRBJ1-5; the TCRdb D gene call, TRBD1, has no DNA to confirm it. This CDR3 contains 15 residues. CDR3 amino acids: CASSLSPGANQPQHF.